The text below deals with one T cell receptor beta chain. This sample is part of a study of blood T cell repertoires in COVID-19. Study summary: Sources were T cells, B-cell-depleted T cells, or PBMCs; the material itself was cDNA or gDNA.

Measured with immunoSEQ multiplex PCR; TCRdb has only the in-frame clones, and not every one. The sample consists of fewer than 300,000 clones, just over 90% of them appearing once. V lost 3 bases to trimming and J lost 5 bases; unmatched junction nucleotides: 7. There are 15 residues in the CDR3. Per the germline V gene, CDR1 is MNHNS and CDR2 is SASEGT. The V call is TRBV6-1, the J call TRBJ1-2, with TRBD1 matching over 9 bases. Source material: peripheral blood. This TCR was sampled from a woman aged 25 to 45 with COVID-19, enrolled during active disease. CDR3 coding DNA: TGTGCCAGCAGTGACCCGGGACAGGGCTTATATGGCTACACCTTC. It codes for CASSDPGQGLYGYTF.